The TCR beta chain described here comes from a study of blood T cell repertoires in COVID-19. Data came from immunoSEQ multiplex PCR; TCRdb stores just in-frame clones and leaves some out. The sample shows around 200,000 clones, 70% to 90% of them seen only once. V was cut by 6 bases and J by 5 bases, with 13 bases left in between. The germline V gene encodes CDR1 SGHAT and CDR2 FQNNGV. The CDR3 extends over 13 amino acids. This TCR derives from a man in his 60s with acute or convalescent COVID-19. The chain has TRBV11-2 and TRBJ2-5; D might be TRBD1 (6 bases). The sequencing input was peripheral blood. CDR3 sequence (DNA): TGTGCCAGCAGGTCCACAGGGTTGGAGACCCAGTACTTC. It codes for CASRSTGLETQYF.